This T cell receptor (beta chain) was obtained from a study of shared clonotypes between healthy human individuals. Negatively enriched CD4+ T cells were divided by CD45RA into naive and memory. Study results and limitations: Naive subsets tended to show greater estimated richness than memory subsets. Non-shared clonotypes displayed generation probabilities falling below those of clonotypes present in all four donors. Clonotype sharing among donors, it was expected, would be affected by sequencing depth.

Regarding this clone: Its target is not known.

This table comes from immunoSEQ multiplex PCR, and its TCRdb copy is limited to in-frame clones, with some not included. Of 2 million to 2.5 million clones listed, under 97% are singletons. The receptor was derived from a man between 18 and 29 years old in good health. Sample: naive CD4+ T cells sorted from blood. Subset of the sample: CD45RA+ positively selected.

This chain's CDR3 is CASSLVRGDEKLFF. CDR3 in DNA: TGCGCCAGCAGCTTGGTACGGGGGGATGAAAAACTGTTTTTT. The V and J genes are TRBV5-1 and TRBJ1-4; weak D call: TRBD1 (5 bases). The V end lost 0 bases, the J end lost 6 bases, and 9 bases lay between the germline ends. The germline V gene has CDR1 SGHRS and CDR2 YFSETQ. There are 14 residues in the CDR3.